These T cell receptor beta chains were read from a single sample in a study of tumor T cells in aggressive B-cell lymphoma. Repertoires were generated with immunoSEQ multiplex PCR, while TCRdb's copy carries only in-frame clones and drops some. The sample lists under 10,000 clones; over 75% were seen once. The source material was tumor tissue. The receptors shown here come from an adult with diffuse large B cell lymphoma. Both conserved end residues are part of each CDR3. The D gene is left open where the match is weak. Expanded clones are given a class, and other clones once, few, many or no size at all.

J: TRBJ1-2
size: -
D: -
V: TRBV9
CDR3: CASSVASRGNYGYTF
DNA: TGTGCCAGCAGCGTAGCCAGTAGGGGGAACTATGGCTACACCTTC

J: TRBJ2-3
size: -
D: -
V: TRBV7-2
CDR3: CASSLLAAPDTQYF
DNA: TGTGCCAGCAGCTTGCTAGCTGCACCAGATACGCAGTATTTT

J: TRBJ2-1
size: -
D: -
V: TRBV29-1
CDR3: CSVAVREYNEQFF
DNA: TGCAGCGTTGCCGTCCGGGAGTACAATGAGCAGTTCTTC

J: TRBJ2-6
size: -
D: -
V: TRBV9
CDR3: CASSETGSSGANVLTF
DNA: TGTGCCAGCAGCGAAACGGGAAGCTCTGGGGCCAACGTCCTGACTTTC

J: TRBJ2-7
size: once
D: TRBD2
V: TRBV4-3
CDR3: CASSQLLAGGEQYF
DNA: TGCGCCAGCAGCCAACTACTAGCGGGAGGCGAGCAGTACTTC

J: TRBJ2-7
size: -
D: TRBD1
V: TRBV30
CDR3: CAWSVQGGREQYF
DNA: TGTGCCTGGAGTGTACAAGGGGGCCGCGAGCAGTACTTC

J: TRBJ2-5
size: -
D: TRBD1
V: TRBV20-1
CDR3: CSADRGTTQYF
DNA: TGCAGTGCAGACAGGGGGACGACCCAGTACTTC

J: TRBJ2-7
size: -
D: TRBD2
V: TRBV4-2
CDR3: CASSQNRTSGSYEQYF
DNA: TGTGCCAGCAGCCAAAATCGTACTAGCGGGAGTTACGAGCAGTACTTC

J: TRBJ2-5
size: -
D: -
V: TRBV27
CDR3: CASSFLGPQETQYF
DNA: TGTGCCAGCAGTTTTTTGGGGCCGCAAGAGACCCAGTACTTC

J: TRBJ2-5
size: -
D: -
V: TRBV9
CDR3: CASSVDPDTETQYF
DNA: TGTGCCAGCAGCGTAGATCCAGATACAGAGACCCAGTACTTC

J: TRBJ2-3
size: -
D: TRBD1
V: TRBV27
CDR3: CASSRQGYTDTQYF
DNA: TGTGCCAGCAGTCGACAGGGTTACACAGATACGCAGTATTTT

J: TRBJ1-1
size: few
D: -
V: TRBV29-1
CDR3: CSVGGRGNTEAFF
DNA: TGCAGCGTTGGGGGGCGCGGGAACACTGAAGCTTTCTTT

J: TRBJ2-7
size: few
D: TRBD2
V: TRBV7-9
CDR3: CASRGGSAAREQYF
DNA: TGTGCCAGCCGCGGGGGGTCCGCAGCCCGGGAGCAGTACTTC

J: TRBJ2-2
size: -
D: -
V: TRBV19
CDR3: CASSIWNSNTGELFF
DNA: TGTGCCAGTAGTATCTGGAACAGTAACACCGGGGAGCTGTTTTTT

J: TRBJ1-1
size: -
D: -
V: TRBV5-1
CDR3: CASSQGGFTEAFF
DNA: TGCGCCAGCAGCCAAGGAGGGTTCACTGAAGCTTTCTTT

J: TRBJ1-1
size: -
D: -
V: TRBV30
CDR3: CAWRYGTRTEAFF
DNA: TGTGCCTGGAGGTACGGGACAAGAACTGAAGCTTTCTTT

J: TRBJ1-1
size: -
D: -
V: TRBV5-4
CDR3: CASSLEAGKNTEAFF
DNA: TGTGCCAGCAGCTTGGAGGCAGGGAAGAACACTGAAGCTTTCTTT

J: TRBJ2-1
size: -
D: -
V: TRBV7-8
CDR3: CASSLRSYNEQFF
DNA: TGTGCCAGCAGCTTACGCTCCTACAATGAGCAGTTCTTC

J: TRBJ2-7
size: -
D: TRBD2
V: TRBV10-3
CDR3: CAISESGSGNEQYF
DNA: TGTGCCATCAGTGAGTCTGGTAGCGGGAATGAGCAATACTTC

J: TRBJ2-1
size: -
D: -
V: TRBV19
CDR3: CVSSDYSGFEQFF
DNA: TGTGTCAGTAGTGATTATAGCGGTTTTGAGCAGTTCTTC

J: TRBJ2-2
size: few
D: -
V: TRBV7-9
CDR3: CASSPAGTGELFF
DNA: TGTGCCAGCAGCCCCGCGGGAACCGGGGAGCTGTTTTTT

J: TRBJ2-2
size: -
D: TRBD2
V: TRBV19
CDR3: CASSGLAGETGELFF
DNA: TGTGCCAGTAGTGGACTAGCGGGAGAAACCGGGGAGCTGTTTTTT

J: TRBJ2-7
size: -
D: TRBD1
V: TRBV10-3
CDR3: CAATPGQENEQYF
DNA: TGTGCCGCCACGCCGGGACAGGAAAACGAGCAGTACTTC

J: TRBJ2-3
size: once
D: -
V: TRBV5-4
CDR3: CASSQGRTQTQYF
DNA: TGTGCCAGCAGCCAAGGGAGGACACAGACGCAGTATTTT